One and the same sample provided the 7 T cell receptor beta chains below, sequenced in a study of sequential checkpoint blockade in melanoma. Documented treatment: randomized to nivolumab then ipilimumab (arm A) or the reverse (arm B). The data were produced by immunoSEQ multiplex PCR, yet TCRdb's version contains in-frame clones alone and is incomplete. This sample has 15,000 to 20,000 clones; over 60% occur once, and the top ten carry 20% to 25%. Material: CD8+ T cells sorted from blood (inferred from file names), obtained from a patient given nivolumab and ipilimumab in sequence. These receptors were obtained from a human donor with melanoma.

This clone showed up just a few times. The rearrangement links TRBV18 to TRBJ1-5; D is possibly TRBD1 (6 bases). The CDR3 is 16 residues long. Germline CDR1 and CDR2: KGHSH and LQKENI. V was clipped by 3 bases and J by 0 bases, with 12 bases between them. CDR3 sequence reads: CASSPYRDNSNQPQHF. The CDR3 nucleotides read TGTGCCAGCTCACCCTACCGGGACAATAGCAATCAGCCCCAGCATTTT.

This chain connects TRBV9 to TRBJ1-2, with D unclear. Trimming took 4 bases from V and 4 from J, leaving 17 bases between them. The CDR3 contains 15 residues. The germline gives CDR1 SGDLS, CDR2 YYNGEE. The CDR3 sequence: CASSPLNTGVYGYTF. The CDR3 region has the DNA TGTGCCAGCAGCCCCCTCAACACGGGAGTCTATGGCTACACCTTC.

The chain combines TRBV28 with TRBJ1-5; D is unclear. Germline V gene lookup returns CDR1 MDHEN and CDR2 SYDVKM. This CDR3 comprises 13 residues. V lost 4 bases and J lost 4, with 8 bases in between. The CDR3 region has the DNA TGTGCCAGCAGTTCCCAAGCTAATCAGCCCCAGCATTTT. Protein sequence: CASSSQANQPQHF. Complete variable domain (other parts from reference TRBV28 and TRBJ1-5): DVKVTQSSRYLVKRTGEKVFLECVQDMDHENMFWYRQDPGLGLRLIYFSYDVKMKEKGDIPEGYSVSREKKERFSLILESASTNQTSMYLCASSSQANQPQHFGDGTRLSIL.

The V gene is TRBV7-9, the J gene TRBJ2-3; D gene uncertain. V was cut by 5 bases and J by 0 bases, with 12 bases left in between. CDR1 is SEHNR, CDR2 FQNEAQ, per germline (reference sequence). The CDR3 runs 15 residues. CDR3 sequence: CASSPKIGSTDTQYF. The CDR3 DNA reads TGTGCCAGCAGCCCCAAAATCGGTAGCACAGATACGCAGTATTTT.

This chain joins TRBV2 and TRBJ2-7; the match to TRBD1 covers 7 bases. Germline trimming cut 7 bases from V and 4 bases from J; bases unmatched to any gene: 4. Germline V gene lookup returns CDR1 SNHLY and CDR2 FYNNEI. CDR3 size: 12 residues. The CDR3 sequence is CASTGQPYEQYF. In DNA form, the CDR3 reads TGTGCCAGCACGGGACAGCCTTACGAGCAGTACTTC.

This clone appeared a few times. V gene TRBV5-6 combines with J gene TRBJ2-7, with D possibly being TRBD1 (6 bases). The germline V and J ends were trimmed by 0 bases and 2 bases, with 15 bases remaining between them. CDR3 size: 16 residues. Germline-derived CDR1 and CDR2 are SGHDT and YYEEEE. In nucleotides, the CDR3 is TGTGCCAGCAGCTTGGAGGGACACCGGAGGACCTACGAGCAGTACTTC. Translated: CASSLEGHRRTYEQYF.

The rearrangement uses TRBV5-1 and TRBJ1-2; D not certain. V gave up 0 bases and J gave up 4 bases, with 7 bases separating them. The germline CDR1 and CDR2 sequences are SGHRS and YFSETQ. This CDR3 has 13 residues. In nucleotides, the CDR3 is TGCGCCAGCAGCTTGGGACTGGTCTATGGCTACACCTTC. Encoded protein: CASSLGLVYGYTF.